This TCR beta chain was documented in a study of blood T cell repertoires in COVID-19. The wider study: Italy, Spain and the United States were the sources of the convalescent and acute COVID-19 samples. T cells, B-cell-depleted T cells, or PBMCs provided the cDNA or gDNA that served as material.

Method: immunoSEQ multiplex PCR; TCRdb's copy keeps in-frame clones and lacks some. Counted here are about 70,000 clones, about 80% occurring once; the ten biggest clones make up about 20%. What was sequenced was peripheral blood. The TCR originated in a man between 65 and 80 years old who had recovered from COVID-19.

The CDR3 DNA follows: TGTGCCAGCAGTTTATTAAGGGGGGACAGAAAAACTGGGGCCAACGTCCTGACTTTC. Translating gives CASSLLRGDRKTGANVLTF. This rearrangement joins TRBV28 to TRBJ2-6; a weak D match, TRBD1 (7 bases). The length of the CDR3 is 19 residues. Germline-derived CDR1 and CDR2 are MDHEN and SYDVKM. The V and J ends lost 1 base and 2 bases respectively, with 18 bases between them.